The present entry profiles one TCR beta chain with its context. These data originate in a study of blood T cell repertoires in COVID-19. About the study: Specimens from acute and convalescent COVID-19 originated in the United States, Italy and Spain. PBMCs, B-cell-depleted T cells, or T cells were the source of the cDNA or gDNA that made up the material.

Source study methods: Estimated nucleated cell counts came from reference gene primer amplification. Sequencing used immunoSEQ multiplex PCR; TCRdb keeps in-frame clones, though not all of them. That table furnishes V, J and clone size, whereas the DNA furnished D and trimming. The repertoire holds about 170,000 clones, about four fifths seen once, with approximately 2% in the top ten. The germline V gene has CDR1 LNHDA and CDR2 SQIVND (reference sequence). V lost 3 bases to trimming and J lost 9 bases, with 15 bases between them. This CDR3 comprises 13 residues. The sequenced sample consisted of peripheral blood. The chain is built from TRBV19 and TRBJ2-7, with D perhaps matching TRBD2 (5 bases). The sequence came from an elderly woman with acute or convalescent COVID-19. The CDR3, as DNA: TGTGCCAGTAGTATTCGCCCAAATGAGGGGCAGTACTTC. This translates into CASSIRPNEGQYF.